This T cell receptor beta chain came from a study of STAT3 mutations in large granular lymphocyte leukemia. Overall study context: Over half of T-LGLL patients had one or more immunosuppressive regimens. Study-wide findings and caveats: No sample exists from the first appearance of each clone. At least one immunodominant TCR beta clonotype appeared in every T-cell large granular lymphocyte leukemia patient. Some patients had dominant TCR clones larger than their STAT3 mutant burden. In about 30% of the 18 patients, new TCR clonotypes emerged after therapy.

Points on this clone: Its antigen is unidentified.

Trimming at V came to 1 base and at J to 2 bases, leaving 0 bases not matched to a gene. This CDR3 has 15 residues. Germline CDR1 and CDR2: MGHRA and YSYEKL. Repertoires were generated with immunoSEQ multiplex PCR, while TCRdb's copy carries only in-frame clones and drops some. The table includes about 5,500 clones, about 93% detected once. This clonotype was obtained from a man between 60 and 75 years old with T-cell large granular lymphocyte leukemia. Some clones in this sample may be carry-over from other donors' samples. This sequence joins TRBV4-1 and TRBJ2-7, with 12 bases identical to TRBD2. What was sequenced was peripheral blood mononuclear cells. CDR3 in amino acids: CASSQGTSGAYEQYF. CDR3 nucleotides: TGCGCCAGCAGCCAAGGGACTAGCGGGGCCTACGAGCAGTACTTC.